This T cell receptor beta chain was sequenced for a study of blood T cell repertoires in COVID-19. At the level of the study: COVID-19 samples collected from the United States, Italy and Spain covered acute and convalescent phases. Sample material is recorded as cDNA or gDNA derived from T cells, B-cell-depleted T cells, or PBMCs.

Authors' processing steps: For nucleated cells, counts were estimated from reference gene primer amplification. Only in-frame clones appear in the TCRdb table, and some are missing; sequencing was by immunoSEQ multiplex PCR. The V and J calls and clone size come from that table; D and trimming were worked out from the DNA. The sample yields hundreds of thousands of clones, about 89% seen once. Sequencing was done on a sample of peripheral blood. This receptor was obtained from a woman in her sixties or seventies who had recovered from COVID-19.

The CDR3 bases are TGTGCCAGCAGCCTTGACTCCACAGATACGCAGTATTTT. Its translation: CASSLDSTDTQYF. V usage is TRBV3-1 (or the pseudogene TRBV3-2) and J usage is TRBJ2-3; D is unclear. V lost 4 bases, J lost 2 bases, and 7 bases lay in between. The V gene's germline CDR1 is LGHDT and CDR2 YNNKEL (reference sequence). CDR3 length: 13 residues.